This TCR beta chain was recovered during a study of identical twins. Study-wide results and limits: Excess low generation probability was seen in twin-shared out-of-frame alpha sequences.

Trimming took 4 bases from V and 5 from J; bases not matched to a gene: 9. The CDR3 is made up of 16 amino acids. Germline V gives CDR1 SEHNR, CDR2 FQNEAQ (reference sequence). MiXCR was run by TCRdb on the 5' RACE reads, yielding one entry per CDR3 protein. The sample shows a few hundred thousand distinct CDR3 sequences, roughly 10% of them seen only once. This clonotype has a handful of counts. Its antigen remains unknown. Sequenced input: naive T cells sorted from blood. The sequence was collected from a woman aged 45-65 years in good health. The V call is TRBV7-9, the J call TRBJ2-2; 8 bases line up with TRBD1. CDR3: CASSSNRQGLTGELFF. Here the CDR3 DNA reads TGTGCCAGCAGCTCCAATAGACAGGGGCTAACCGGGGAGCTGTTTTTT.